Following are 28 T cell receptor beta chains from one sample sequenced in a study. A single record per CDR3 protein comes from TCRdb applying MiXCR to the 5' RACE reads. The sample lists about 32,000 distinct CDR3 sequences; around 22% were seen once. Sequencing was carried out using memory CD4+ T cells sorted from blood. The subset was: memory CD4+ T cells, CD4+CD45RO+CD25-. All receptors come from a female donor with breast cancer.

The genes are TRBV20-1 and TRBJ2-4; D not certain. In germline, CDR1 is DFQATT, CDR2 SNEGSKA (reference sequence). The germline V and J ends were trimmed by 2 bases and 0 bases, with 11 bases remaining between them. CDR3 length equals 15 residues. CDR3 amino acids: CSARFAEPAKNIQYF. The CDR3 coding sequence is TGCAGTGCTAGATTCGCAGAGCCAGCCAAAAACATTCAGTACTTC.

Concerning this clonotype itself: A much more abundant neighbour one base away suggests this may be a read error. The chain links TRBV6-1 to TRBJ1-5; D gene ambiguous. This CDR3 has 13 residues. Germline V gives CDR1 MNHNS, CDR2 SASEGT. Trimming removed 6 bases from V and 4 bases from J, with 10 bases in between. The chain's CDR3 is CASRPDHNQPQHF. The CDR3 DNA is TGTGCCAGCAGACCGGACCATAATCAGCCCCAGCATTTT.

The gene calls are TRBV4-1 and TRBJ2-1; D gene ambiguous. Between the trimmed V and J ends, which lost 0 bases and 11 bases, there was a span of 11 bases. The CDR3 spans 13 residues. Germline loops: CDR1 MGHRA, CDR2 YSYEKL. CDR3 protein: CASSQEASRKQFF. The CDR3 bases are TGCGCCAGCAGCCAAGAGGCCTCTAGAAAGCAGTTCTTC.

A note on this clonotype: A read error may be the cause here, since a much bigger clone is one base away. V and J are TRBV6-5 and TRBJ1-6; 8 nucleotides agree with TRBD1. The CDR3 covers 14 residues. Germline CDR1 reads MNHEY; CDR2 reads SVGAGI. CDR3 sequence (DNA): TGTACCAGCAGTTATCAGACAGGGGATTCACCCCTCCACTTT. Encoded protein: CTSSYQTGDSPLHF.

This clonotype is categorized as medium-sized (0.01 to 0.1%). V usage is TRBV6-2 or TRBV6-3 and J usage is TRBJ2-1; possible D gene TRBD1, 5 bases. Trimming took 2 bases from V and 8 from J, leaving 10 bases between them. The CDR3 contains 13 residues. In germline, CDR1 is MNHEY, CDR2 SVGEGT. CDR3 protein: CASSYPDSYEQFF. The CDR3, as DNA: TGTGCCAGCAGTTACCCCGACAGTTATGAGCAGTTCTTC.

This clonotype was found many times. The chain is built from TRBV29-1 and TRBJ2-3, with a possible D match to TRBD2 (6 bases). The CDR3 sequence is 13 residues long. Germline loops: CDR1 SQVTM, CDR2 ANQGSEA. The V end was cut by 3 bases, the J end by 0 bases, with 7 bases between. The CDR3: CSVEGLSTDTQYF. As DNA, the CDR3 is TGCAGCGTTGAGGGACTTAGCACAGATACGCAGTATTTT.

The J gene is TRBJ1-6, the V gene TRBV27; the D gene is possibly TRBD1 (5 bases). The CDR3 length is 14 residues. V lost 3 bases to trimming and J lost 7 bases, with 10 bases between them. In germline, CDR1 is MNHEY, CDR2 SMNVEV (reference sequence). The CDR3 region has the DNA TGTGCCAGCAGTTTGCGGGGGTTAAATTCACCCCTCCACTTT. It translates to CASSLRGLNSPLHF.

Remarks on this clonotype: The junction differs from germline at one of its ends, possibly a read error. V is TRBV20-1 and J is TRBJ2-3; D may be TRBD2 (6 bases). CDR1 is DFQATT and CDR2 is SNEGSKA in the germline V gene (reference sequence). This CDR3 has 15 residues. CDR3 bases: TGCAGTACTAGAGATAGGGGAGGAGGCACAGATACGCAGTATTTT. Its translation is CSTRDRGGGTDTQYF.

The rearrangement uses TRBV18 and TRBJ1-5; D not resolved. Trimming cost V 1 base and J 0 bases, with 7 bases left between them. There are 15 residues in the CDR3. Germline CDR1 reads KGHSH; CDR2 reads LQKENI. This chain's CDR3 is CASSPRGNSNQPQHF. In DNA, the CDR3 is TGTGCCAGCTCACCACGGGGAAATAGCAATCAGCCCCAGCATTTT.

Within the sample, this clonotype is medium-sized. The J gene is TRBJ2-7, the V gene TRBV27; TRBD1 matches at 10 bases. This CDR3 comprises 14 residues. Per the germline V gene, CDR1 is MNHEY and CDR2 is SMNVEV (reference sequence). Trimming at V came to 5 bases and at J to 4 bases, leaving 5 bases not matched to a gene. CDR3 sequence (DNA): TGTGCCAGCAGTCGCGGGACAGGGGAGTACGAGCAGTACTTC. Translated, it gives CASSRGTGEYEQYF.

There are many counts of this clonotype. The chain combines TRBV15 with TRBJ2-3; the D gene could be TRBD1 or TRBD2 (6 bases each). The V gene's germline CDR1 is LNHNV and CDR2 YYDKDF (reference sequence). The CDR3 is 16 amino acids. Trimming took off 0 bases at V and 0 bases at J, with 10 bases between the two ends. The CDR3 DNA reads as TGTGCCACCAGCAGAGAGGGGGGCAGGAGCACAGATACGCAGTATTTT. Its translation is CATSREGGRSTDTQYF.

This clonotype was recorded a few times. The CDR3 bases are TGCGCCAGCAGCCAAGTGAGGGTAGGGGAGACCCAGTACTTC. Protein product: CASSQVRVGETQYF. The V call is TRBV4-1, the J call TRBJ2-5, with D perhaps TRBD2 (5 bases). V lost 1 base and J lost 5, with 11 bases in between. CDR3 length: 14 residues. CDR1 MGHRA and CDR2 YSYEKL come from the germline V gene.

The chain links TRBV28 to TRBJ2-7, with TRBD2 identical over 8 bases. The CDR3 has 14 amino acids. Germline V lookup: CDR1 MDHEN, CDR2 SYDVKM. V shed 6 bases, J shed 6 bases, and the junction held 10 bases outside the gene matches. CDR3: CASRSGGAHPEQYF. The CDR3 DNA reads as TGTGCCAGCAGATCGGGGGGGGCGCATCCCGAGCAGTACTTC.

The V and J genes are TRBV27 and TRBJ2-7; TRBD1 is a possible D gene (5 bases). Trimming took 5 bases from V and 5 from J, leaving 13 bases between them. The CDR3 extends over 13 amino acids. From germline, CDR1 is MNHEY and CDR2 SMNVEV (reference sequence). DNA of the CDR3: TGTGCCAGCAGTAGAAGGGGCGGACACGAGCAGTACTTC. Translated, it gives CASSRRGGHEQYF.

The chain recombines TRBV9 with TRBJ2-1; D is possibly TRBD1 or TRBD2 (5 bases each). V lost 5 bases and J 0 bases, leaving 12 bases between the germline ends. The germline gives CDR1 SGDLS, CDR2 YYNGEE. The CDR3 contains 15 residues. CDR3 nucleotides: TGTGCCAGCAGTCCAGAGGGGAACTCCTACAATGAGCAGTTCTTC. Its protein is CASSPEGNSYNEQFF.

Concerning this clonotype: This may stem from a read error, because a much larger clone lies one nucleotide away. This chain joins TRBV12-3 or TRBV12-4 and TRBJ2-2; the D is unclear. Trimming cost V 4 bases and J 4 bases, with 7 bases left between them. The CDR3 consists of 13 residues. CDR3 coding DNA: TGTGCCAGCAGTTCCTCCCGCACCGGGGAGCTGTTTTTT. It is translated as CASSSSRTGELFF.

A word on this clonotype: The junction does not match germline at one end; this may be a read error. The V gene is TRBV5-5, the J gene TRBJ2-7; 7 bases map to TRBD1. Germline V CDR1 and CDR2: SGHKS, YYEKEE (reference sequence). This CDR3 has 15 amino acids. The CDR3 is CASSLDPGTAYERYF. The CDR3 bases are TGTGCCAGCAGCTTGGACCCCGGGACAGCCTACGAGCGGTACTTC.

This clonotype was recorded a few times. The chain links TRBV12-3 or TRBV12-4 to TRBJ2-7; no definite D call. There are 15 residues in the CDR3. The V and J ends lost 10 bases and 6 bases respectively, with 25 bases between them. This chain's CDR3 is CAKGRPFVTPSEQYF. CDR3 in DNA: TGTGCCAAGGGCAGGCCCTTCGTTACCCCGAGCGAGCAGTACTTC.

This chain links TRBV29-1 with TRBJ2-7; D is perhaps TRBD1 (6 bases). V lost 4 bases, J lost 0 bases, and 7 bases lay in between. The CDR3 contains 12 residues. Germline values: CDR1 SQVTM, CDR2 ANQGSEA. This CDR3 is CSVGDNSYEQYF. The DNA for the CDR3 is TGCAGCGTTGGGGACAACTCCTACGAGCAGTACTTC.

A few counts support this clonotype. V usage is TRBV20-1 and J usage is TRBJ1-2; unclear D gene. Germline V lookup: CDR1 DFQATT, CDR2 SNEGSKA (reference sequence). V lost 2 bases and J lost 9, with 19 bases in between. The CDR3 consists of 14 residues. The DNA of the CDR3 is TGCAGTGCTAGATTTGAGGGAATTAGGTTTAGCTACACCTTC. Residues: CSARFEGIRFSYTF.

This sequence joins TRBV7-3 and TRBJ2-3; D not resolved. V was shortened by 1 base and J by 4 bases, with 6 bases between the two germline ends. Germline V gives CDR1 SGHTA, CDR2 FQGTGA. The CDR3 contains 13 residues. CDR3 amino acids: CASSLKLPDTQYF. DNA of the CDR3: TGTGCCAGCAGCTTAAAGCTACCAGATACGCAGTATTTT.

The sample holds many counts of this clonotype. This chain links TRBV6-5 with TRBJ2-3; TRBD2 matches 8 bases. CDR3 length: 14 amino acids. From germline, CDR1 is MNHEY and CDR2 SVGAGI. V trimming: 6 bases; J trimming: 6 bases; junction bases outside the gene matches: 8. In DNA, the CDR3 is TGTGCCAGCAGCAGAGCGGGGGTAGCCGATACGCAGTATTTT. Its protein is CASSRAGVADTQYF.

This clonotype was seen more than once but under ten times. V is TRBV11-2 and J is TRBJ2-3; D may be TRBD1 (6 bases). Trimming removed 5 bases from V and 2 bases from J, with 14 bases in between. The CDR3 loop spans 15 amino acids. The germline V gene encodes CDR1 SGHAT and CDR2 FQNNGV. In DNA, the CDR3 is TGTGCCAGCAGCACCCAACGGGACAACACAGATACGCAGTATTTT. Amino acid sequence: CASSTQRDNTDTQYF.

The chain is built from TRBV5-4 and TRBJ2-2, with no clear D. Per germline, CDR1 SGHNT and CDR2 YYREEE (reference sequence). V was cut by 1 base and J by 5 bases, with 3 bases left in between. CDR3 length: 12 residues. The CDR3 loop is CASSLTTGELFF. CDR3 nucleotides: TGTGCCAGCAGCTTGACAACCGGGGAGCTGTTTTTT.

This clonotype occurred once. This chain connects TRBV3-1 to TRBJ2-1, with D tentatively TRBD2 (7 bases). The CDR3 spans 15 residues. With 1 base removed from V and 4 bases from J, the gap between germline ends came to 11 bases. CDR1 and CDR2 (germline): LGHDT, YNNKEL (reference sequence). The CDR3 loop is CASSQVGGQYNEQFF. In DNA form, the CDR3 reads TGTGCCAGCAGCCAAGTGGGGGGGCAGTACAATGAGCAGTTCTTC.

This clonotype has only a few counts. This chain links TRBV5-1 with TRBJ2-2; D gene unclear. Germline V gene sequence: CDR1 SGHRS, CDR2 YFSETQ. The CDR3 runs to 13 residues. V was trimmed by 0 bases and J by 6 bases, leaving 6 bases between them. The CDR3: CASSLAGPGELFF. Written as DNA, the CDR3 is TGCGCCAGCAGCTTGGCAGGTCCCGGGGAGCTGTTTTTT.

The rearrangement joins TRBV4-1 to TRBJ1-4; D uncertain. V shed 1 base and J shed 3 bases, with 12 bases lying between them. This CDR3 is 16 amino acids long. Germline V gives CDR1 MGHRA, CDR2 YSYEKL. CDR3 sequence: CASSQVRGGPNEKLFF. CDR3 coding DNA: TGCGCCAGCAGCCAAGTTAGAGGCGGACCTAATGAAAAACTGTTTTTT.

Of note for this clonotype: Here the CDR3 omits its conserved ending phenylalanine or tryptophan, so a read error is the likely source. The CDR3 bases are TGTGCCAGCAGCCTCACTAGCGGGAGCGTAGAGACCCAGTACTCC. Translated: CASSLTSGSVETQYS. This sequence joins TRBV27 and TRBJ2-5, with 11 nucleotides matching TRBD2. The CDR3 spans 15 residues. The germline V gene has CDR1 MNHEY and CDR2 SMNVEV (reference sequence). The V and J ends lost 6 bases and 4 bases, in that order; junction bases with no gene match: 7.